Sequencing of this T cell receptor beta chain was carried out in a study of PD-1 blockade in classical Hodgkin lymphoma. Study-level information: Nivolumab was administered to patients intravenously at 3 mg/kg every 2 weeks.

Germline CDR1 and CDR2: ENHRY and SYGVKD. V was clipped by 5 bases and J by 0 bases, with 2 bases between them. This CDR3 is 12 amino acids long. Every patient experienced relapse after autologous stem cell transplantation, and brentuximab vedotin exposure varied. This clone has only one observation. Its antigen is currently unknown. Study-level results: While CD8+ TCR diversity did not rise significantly by C4D1, CD4+ TCR diversity did. Prior to therapy, complete responders displayed diversity much like that of newly diagnosed patients.

The table came from immunoSEQ multiplex PCR; TCRdb's copy has only in-frame clones and leaves some out. This sample carries around 5,000 clones, less than 80% of them seen once, and the ten largest clones take roughly three fifths. Sample: peripheral blood mononuclear cells (PBMCs), taken at baseline. The gene calls are TRBV10-3 and TRBJ1-5; D remains ambiguous. The source is a human donor with classical Hodgkin lymphoma. This chain's CDR3 is CAISHSNQPQHF. CDR3 bases: TGTGCCATCAGTCATAGCAATCAGCCCCAGCATTTT.